One and the same sample provided the 4 T cell receptor beta chains below, sequenced in a study of control samples from healthy donors and cancer patients. The method was immunoSEQ multiplex PCR; TCRdb's version includes in-frame clones alone and lacks a portion of them. The data hold approximately 160,000 clones, with about 93% observed a single time. Sequencing input: blood. These receptors all come from a woman aged 55-70 years in good health.

The V and J genes are TRBV18 and TRBJ1-2, with TRBD1 matching 8 bases. CDR3 size: 15 residues. From germline, CDR1 is KGHSH and CDR2 LQKENI. The J segment lost 4 bases and the V segment lost 5 bases, leaving 9 bases of the junction unmatched. DNA for the CDR3: TGTGCCAGCTCAATCGGACAGGGTGCAATCTATGGCTACACCTTC. Protein: CASSIGQGAIYGYTF.

V is TRBV7-2 and J is TRBJ2-3, with 13 bases fitting TRBD2. There are 16 residues in the CDR3. The junction had 4 bases not matched to a gene; V was cut back by 5 bases and J by 2 bases. CDR1 and CDR2 (germline): SGHTA, FQGNSA. For the CDR3, the DNA is TGTGCCAGCAGCCCGGGGACTAGCGGGGCCACAGATACGCAGTATTTT. Translated, it gives CASSPGTSGATDTQYF. Filled out from reference TRBV7-2 and TRBJ2-3, the complete variable domain reads GAGVSQSPSNKVTEKGKDVELRCDPISGHTALYWYRQSLGQGLEFLIYFQGNSAPDKSGLPSDRFSAERTGGSVSTLTIQRTQQEDSAVYLCASSPGTSGATDTQYFGPGTRLTVL.

The chain links TRBV3-1 (or the pseudogene TRBV3-2) to TRBJ1-1; perhaps TRBD1 as D (5 bases). Germline CDR1 reads LGHDT; CDR2 reads YNNKEL (reference sequence). With 1 base removed from V and 4 bases from J, the gap between germline ends came to 10 bases. The CDR3 totals 14 residues. CDR3 coding DNA: TGTGCCAGCAGCCAAGTGCGGGGGGGCACTGAAGCTTTCTTT. It codes for CASSQVRGGTEAFF.

The rearrangement uses TRBV6-6 and TRBJ1-2, with 7 bases aligning to TRBD1. Germline V CDR1 and CDR2: MNHNY, SVGAGI (reference sequence). Trimming removed 5 bases from V and 4 bases from J; junction bases left unmatched: 4. This CDR3 is 13 amino acids long. CDR3 DNA sequence: TGTGCCAGCAGTATAGACAGGGCCTATGGCTACACCTTC. Translated, it gives CASSIDRAYGYTF.